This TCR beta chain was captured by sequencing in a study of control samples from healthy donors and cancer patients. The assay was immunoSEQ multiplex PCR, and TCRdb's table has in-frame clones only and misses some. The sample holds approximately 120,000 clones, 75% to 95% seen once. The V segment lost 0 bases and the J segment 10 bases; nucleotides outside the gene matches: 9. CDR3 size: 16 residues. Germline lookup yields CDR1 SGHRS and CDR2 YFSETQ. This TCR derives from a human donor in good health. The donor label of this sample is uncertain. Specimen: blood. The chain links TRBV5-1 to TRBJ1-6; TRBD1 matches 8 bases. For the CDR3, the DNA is TGCGCCAGCAGCTTGGGTACCGGGACAGGACAATCACCCCTCCACTTT. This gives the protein CASSLGTGTGQSPLHF.